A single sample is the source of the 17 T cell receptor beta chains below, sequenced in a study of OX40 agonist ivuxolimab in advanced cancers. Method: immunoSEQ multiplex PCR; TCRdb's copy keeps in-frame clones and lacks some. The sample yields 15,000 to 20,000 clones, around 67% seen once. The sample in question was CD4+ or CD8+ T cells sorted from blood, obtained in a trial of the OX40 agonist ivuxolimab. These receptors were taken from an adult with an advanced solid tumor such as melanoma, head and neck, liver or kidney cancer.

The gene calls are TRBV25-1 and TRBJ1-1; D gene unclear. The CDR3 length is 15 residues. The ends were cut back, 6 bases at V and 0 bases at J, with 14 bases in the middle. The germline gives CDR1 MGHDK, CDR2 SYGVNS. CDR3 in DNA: TGTGCCAGCAGGACCCGAGGGAGAATGAACACTGAAGCTTTCTTT. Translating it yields CASRTRGRMNTEAFF.

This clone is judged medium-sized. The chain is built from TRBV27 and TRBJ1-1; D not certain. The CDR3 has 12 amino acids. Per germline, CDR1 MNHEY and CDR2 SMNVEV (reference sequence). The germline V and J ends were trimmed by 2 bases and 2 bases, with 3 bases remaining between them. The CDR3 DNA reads TGTGCCAGCAGTTTAGGCAACACTGAAGCTTTCTTT. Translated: CASSLGNTEAFF.

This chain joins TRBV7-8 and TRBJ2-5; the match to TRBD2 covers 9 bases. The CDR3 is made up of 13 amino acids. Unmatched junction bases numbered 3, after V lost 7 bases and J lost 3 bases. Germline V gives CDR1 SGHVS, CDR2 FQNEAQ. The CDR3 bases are TGTGCCAGCACCAAGCGGGAGGAAGAGACCCAGTACTTC. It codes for CASTKREEETQYF.

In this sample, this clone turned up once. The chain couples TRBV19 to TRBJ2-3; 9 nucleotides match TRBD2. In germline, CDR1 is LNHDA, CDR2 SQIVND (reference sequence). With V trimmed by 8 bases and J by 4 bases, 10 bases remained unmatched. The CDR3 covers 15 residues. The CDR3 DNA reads TGTGCCAGTGCGGCTAGCGGGACCCCATCAGATACGCAGTATTTT. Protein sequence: CASAASGTPSDTQYF.

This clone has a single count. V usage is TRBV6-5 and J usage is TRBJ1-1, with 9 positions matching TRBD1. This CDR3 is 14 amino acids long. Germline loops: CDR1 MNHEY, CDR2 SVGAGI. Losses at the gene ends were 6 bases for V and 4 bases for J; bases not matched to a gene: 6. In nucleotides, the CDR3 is TGTGCCAGCAGACCGGGACAGGGTTTCACTGAAGCTTTCTTT. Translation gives CASRPGQGFTEAFF.

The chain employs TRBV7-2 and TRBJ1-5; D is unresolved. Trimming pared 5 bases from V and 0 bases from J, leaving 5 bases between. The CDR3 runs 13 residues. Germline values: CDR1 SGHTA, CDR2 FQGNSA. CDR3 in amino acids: CASSLSSNQPQHF. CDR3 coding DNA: TGTGCCAGCAGCCTCAGTAGCAATCAGCCCCAGCATTTT.

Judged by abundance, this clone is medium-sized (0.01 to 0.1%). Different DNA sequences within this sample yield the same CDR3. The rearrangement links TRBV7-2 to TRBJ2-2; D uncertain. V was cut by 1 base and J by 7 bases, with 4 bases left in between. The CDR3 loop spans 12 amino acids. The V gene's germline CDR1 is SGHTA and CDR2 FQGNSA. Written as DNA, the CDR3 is TGTGCCAGCAGCTTAGTGCTCGGGGAGCTGTTTTTT. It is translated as CASSLVLGELFF.

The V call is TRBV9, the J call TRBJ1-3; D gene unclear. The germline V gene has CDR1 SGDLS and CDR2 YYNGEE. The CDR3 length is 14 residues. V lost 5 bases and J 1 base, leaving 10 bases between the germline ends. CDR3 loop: CASRREGSGNTIYF. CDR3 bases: TGTGCCAGCAGAAGAGAGGGTTCTGGAAACACCATATATTTT.

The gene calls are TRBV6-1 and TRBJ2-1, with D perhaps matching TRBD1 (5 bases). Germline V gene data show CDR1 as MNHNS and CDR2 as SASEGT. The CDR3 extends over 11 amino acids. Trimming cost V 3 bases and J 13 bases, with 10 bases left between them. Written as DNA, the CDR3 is TGTGCCAGCAGTGACGGCAGGGTTCAGTTCTTC. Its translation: CASSDGRVQFF.

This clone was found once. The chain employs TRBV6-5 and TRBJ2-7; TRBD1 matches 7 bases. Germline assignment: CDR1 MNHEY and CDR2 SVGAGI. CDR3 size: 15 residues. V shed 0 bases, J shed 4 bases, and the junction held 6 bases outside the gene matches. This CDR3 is CASSYSFDREYEQYF. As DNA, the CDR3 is TGTGCCAGCAGTTACTCTTTCGACAGGGAATACGAGCAGTACTTC.

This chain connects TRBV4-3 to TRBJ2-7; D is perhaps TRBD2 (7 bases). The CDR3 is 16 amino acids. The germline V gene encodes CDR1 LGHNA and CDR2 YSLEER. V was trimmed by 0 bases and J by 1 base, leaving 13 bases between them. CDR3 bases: TGCGCCAGCAGCCAAGATCAAGGGGGAGGGTCCTACGAGCAGTACTTC. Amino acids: CASSQDQGGGSYEQYF.

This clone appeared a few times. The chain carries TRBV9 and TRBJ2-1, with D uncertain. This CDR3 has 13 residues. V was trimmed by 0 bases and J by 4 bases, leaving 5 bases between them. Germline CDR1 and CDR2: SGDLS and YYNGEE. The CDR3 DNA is TGTGCCAGCAGCGTAGACGGATACAATGAGCAGTTCTTC. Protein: CASSVDGYNEQFF. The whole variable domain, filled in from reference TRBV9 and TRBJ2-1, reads DSGVTQTPKHLITATGQRVTLRCSPRSGDLSVYWYQQSLDQGLQFLIQYYNGEERAKGNILERFSAQQFPDLHSELNLSSLELGDSALYFCASSVDGYNEQFFGPGTRLTVL.

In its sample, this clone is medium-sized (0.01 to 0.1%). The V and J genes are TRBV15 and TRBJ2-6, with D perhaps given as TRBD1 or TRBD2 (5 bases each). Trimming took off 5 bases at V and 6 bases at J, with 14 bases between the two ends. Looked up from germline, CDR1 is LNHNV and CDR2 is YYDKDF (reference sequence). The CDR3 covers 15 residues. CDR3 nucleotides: TGTGCCACCAGCTCCCGGGACGGGGAGGCCAACGTCCTGACTTTC. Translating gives CATSSRDGEANVLTF. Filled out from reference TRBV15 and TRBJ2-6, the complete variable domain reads DAMVIQNPRYQVTQFGKPVTLSCSQTLNHNVMYWYQQKSSQAPKLLFHYYDKDFNNEADTPDNFQSRRPNTSFCFLDIRSPGLGDTAMYLCATSSRDGEANVLTFGAGSRLTVL.

This chain's CDR3 is CASSFGQGDEQYF. In DNA, the CDR3 is TGTGCCAGCAGCTTCGGACAGGGGGACGAGCAGTACTTC. The genes are TRBV7-7 and TRBJ2-5; 10 nucleotides line up with TRBD1. Gene TRBJ2-7 matches the end of the DNA better, so the J call may be wrong. This CDR3 comprises 13 residues. Germline V gene data show CDR1 as SSHAT and CDR2 as FNYEAQ (reference sequence).

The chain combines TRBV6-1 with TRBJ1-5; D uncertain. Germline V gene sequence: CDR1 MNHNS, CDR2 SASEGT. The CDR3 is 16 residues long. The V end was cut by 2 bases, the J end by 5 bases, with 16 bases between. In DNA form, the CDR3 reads TGTGCCAGCAGTGAAATGTTGGTCGGAAGTTATCAGCCCCAGCATTTT. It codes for CASSEMLVGSYQPQHF.

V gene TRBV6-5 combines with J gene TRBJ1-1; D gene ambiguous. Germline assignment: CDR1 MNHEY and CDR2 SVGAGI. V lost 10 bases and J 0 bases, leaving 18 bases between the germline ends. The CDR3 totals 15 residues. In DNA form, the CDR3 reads TGTGCCACCCGAAGCCGGGGAGACGTGAACACTGAAGCTTTCTTT. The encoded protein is CATRSRGDVNTEAFF.

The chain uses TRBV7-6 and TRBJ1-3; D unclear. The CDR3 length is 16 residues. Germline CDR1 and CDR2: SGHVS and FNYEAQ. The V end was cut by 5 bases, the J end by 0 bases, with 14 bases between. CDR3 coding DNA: TGTGCCAGCAGCAACCGCAGGCGAACCTCTGGAAACACCATATATTTT. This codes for CASSNRRRTSGNTIYF.